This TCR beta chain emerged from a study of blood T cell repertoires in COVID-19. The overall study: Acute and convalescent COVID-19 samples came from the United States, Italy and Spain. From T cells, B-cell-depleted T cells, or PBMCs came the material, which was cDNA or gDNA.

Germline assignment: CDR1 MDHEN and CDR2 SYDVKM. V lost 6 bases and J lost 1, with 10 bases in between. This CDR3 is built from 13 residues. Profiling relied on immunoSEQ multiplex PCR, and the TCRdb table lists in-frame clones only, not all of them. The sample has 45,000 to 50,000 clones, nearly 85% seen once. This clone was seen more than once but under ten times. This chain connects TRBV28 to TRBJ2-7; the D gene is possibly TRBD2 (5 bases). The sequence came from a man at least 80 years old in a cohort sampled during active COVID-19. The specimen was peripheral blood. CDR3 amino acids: CASRLRTSYEQYF. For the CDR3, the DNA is TGTGCCAGCAGGCTCCGGACTTCCTACGAGCAGTACTTC.